This T cell receptor (beta chain) was found in a study of blood T cells in healthy people across ages. This clonotype has just a few counts. Combining a sample-barcoded 5' primer with a J-beta primer mix, a second PCR ran for roughly 7 to 12 cycles. TCRdb re-called the 5' RACE reads with MiXCR, one entry per CDR3 protein. This table has more than 650,000 distinct CDR3 sequences, about a fifth appearing once. Between the trimmed V and J ends, which lost 3 bases and 0 bases, there was a span of 11 bases. This CDR3 is built from 14 residues. CDR1 is DFQATT and CDR2 is SNEGSKA in the germline V gene (reference sequence).

V is TRBV20-1 and J is TRBJ1-2; perhaps TRBD1 as D (6 bases). Sequenced input: blood. The TCR sequence derives from a man aged 65 to 79 in good health. The CDR3, as DNA: TGCAGTGCTAGTGACAGGCATTCTAACTATGGCTACACCTTC. Translation gives CSASDRHSNYGYTF.